These T cell receptor beta chains were read from a single sample in a study of shared clonotypes between healthy human individuals. TCRdb's table, derived via immunoSEQ multiplex PCR, lists solely in-frame clones and lacks some. Of about 980,000 clones listed, over 75% are singletons. Sequenced material: memory CD4+ T cells sorted from blood. The receptor set was obtained from a man aged 18 to 30 in good health. Both conserved end residues are part of each CDR3. A D gene is named only where the DNA matches it firmly. Clone sizes are given selectively: once, few, many, or a class where the clone is expanded.

CDR3 length: 13; V gene: TRBV11-2; D gene: NA; J gene: TRBJ1-3; clone size: NA; CDR3 protein: CASSSIQGNTIYF; CDR3 DNA: TGTGCCAGCAGCTCTATACAAGGAAACACCATATATTTT
CDR3 length: 18; V gene: TRBV21-1; D gene: NA; J gene: TRBJ1-5; clone size: NA; CDR3 protein: CASSLPDRRLKSNQPQHF; CDR3 DNA: TGTGCCAGCAGCCTCCCGGACAGGAGGCTGAAAAGCAATCAGCCCCAGCATTTT
CDR3 length: 12; V gene: TRBV7-2; D gene: NA; J gene: TRBJ1-6; clone size: NA; CDR3 protein: CASSLGNSPLHF; CDR3 DNA: TGTGCCAGCAGCTTAGGGAATTCACCCCTCCACTTT
CDR3 length: 14; V gene: TRBV7-9; D gene: TRBD2; J gene: TRBJ2-3; clone size: NA; CDR3 protein: CASSRTSGTDTQYF; CDR3 DNA: TGTGCCAGCAGCCGGACTAGCGGCACAGATACGCAGTATTTT
CDR3 length: 11; V gene: TRBV6-5; D gene: NA; J gene: TRBJ2-5; clone size: NA; CDR3 protein: CASTLGETQYF; CDR3 DNA: TGTGCCAGCACTCTAGGGGAGACCCAGTACTTC
CDR3 length: 13; V gene: TRBV5-1; D gene: NA; J gene: TRBJ2-1; clone size: NA; CDR3 protein: CASSLVSYNEQFF; CDR3 DNA: TGCGCCAGCAGCTTGGTCTCCTACAATGAGCAGTTCTTC
CDR3 length: 17; V gene: TRBV10-1; D gene: TRBD1; J gene: TRBJ2-6; clone size: NA; CDR3 protein: CAGKTGTGVVRANVLTF; CDR3 DNA: TGCGCCGGAAAGACCGGGACAGGGGTAGTGAGGGCCAACGTCCTGACTTTC
CDR3 length: 13; V gene: TRBV29-1; D gene: NA; J gene: TRBJ2-4; clone size: NA; CDR3 protein: CSVLGGDGNIQYF; CDR3 DNA: TGCAGCGTTCTGGGGGGCGACGGAAACATTCAGTACTTC
CDR3 length: 17; V gene: TRBV7-3; D gene: NA; J gene: TRBJ2-2; clone size: NA; CDR3 protein: CASSLNPSRPNTGELFF; CDR3 DNA: TGTGCCAGCAGCTTAAATCCAAGCAGGCCGAACACCGGGGAGCTGTTTTTT
CDR3 length: 15; V gene: TRBV6-1; D gene: NA; J gene: TRBJ2-7; clone size: NA; CDR3 protein: CASSEKQGWLREQYF; CDR3 DNA: TGTGCCAGCAGTGAAAAACAGGGATGGCTGCGCGAGCAGTACTTC
CDR3 length: 14; V gene: TRBV30; D gene: NA; J gene: TRBJ1-2; clone size: NA; CDR3 protein: CAWSVGLEGYGYTF; CDR3 DNA: TGTGCCTGGAGTGTAGGTCTGGAGGGGTATGGCTACACCTTC
CDR3 length: 16; V gene: TRBV5-1; D gene: NA; J gene: TRBJ2-2; clone size: NA; CDR3 protein: CASSLEARTVTGELFF; CDR3 DNA: TGCGCCAGCAGCTTGGAGGCAAGGACAGTAACCGGGGAGCTGTTTTTT
CDR3 length: 15; V gene: TRBV5-1; D gene: NA; J gene: TRBJ2-2; clone size: NA; CDR3 protein: CASLPPGADTGELFF; CDR3 DNA: TGCGCCAGCCTTCCACCGGGGGCCGACACCGGGGAGCTGTTTTTT
CDR3 length: 14; V gene: TRBV6-1; D gene: TRBD1; J gene: TRBJ2-7; clone size: NA; CDR3 protein: CASSEFGQGYEQYF; CDR3 DNA: TGTGCCAGCAGTGAATTTGGACAGGGCTACGAGCAGTACTTC
CDR3 length: 16; V gene: TRBV5-1; D gene: NA; J gene: TRBJ2-2; clone size: NA; CDR3 protein: CASSLLIGANTGELFF; CDR3 DNA: TGCGCCAGCAGCCTCCTTATAGGGGCGAACACCGGGGAGCTGTTTTTT
CDR3 length: 14; V gene: TRBV29-1; D gene: TRBD2; J gene: TRBJ2-3; clone size: NA; CDR3 protein: CSIIVSGRMNTQYF; CDR3 DNA: TGCAGCATAATTGTGAGCGGGAGAATGAATACGCAGTATTTT
CDR3 length: 14; V gene: TRBV29-1; D gene: NA; J gene: TRBJ1-1; clone size: NA; CDR3 protein: CSVGPRWGNTEAFF; CDR3 DNA: TGCAGCGTTGGGCCTAGGTGGGGTAACACTGAAGCTTTCTTT
CDR3 length: 13; V gene: TRBV6-6; D gene: NA; J gene: TRBJ2-5; clone size: few; CDR3 protein: CASAWGAQETQYF; CDR3 DNA: TGTGCCAGCGCCTGGGGGGCCCAAGAGACCCAGTACTTC
CDR3 length: 16; V gene: TRBV7-9; D gene: NA; J gene: TRBJ2-1; clone size: NA; CDR3 protein: CASVLELPRDYNEQFF; CDR3 DNA: TGTGCCAGCGTCCTAGAGTTGCCTAGGGACTACAATGAGCAGTTCTTC
CDR3 length: 13; V gene: TRBV5-4; D gene: NA; J gene: TRBJ1-2; clone size: NA; CDR3 protein: CASSLRGGYGYTF; CDR3 DNA: TGTGCCAGCAGCTTGCGGGGTGGTTATGGCTACACCTTC
CDR3 length: 15; V gene: TRBV5-1; D gene: NA; J gene: TRBJ1-2; clone size: NA; CDR3 protein: CASSPLGEPSYGYTF; CDR3 DNA: TGCGCCAGCAGCCCGCTCGGGGAGCCGAGCTATGGCTACACCTTC
CDR3 length: 11; V gene: TRBV29-1; D gene: NA; J gene: TRBJ2-2; clone size: few; CDR3 protein: CSVDLTGELFF; CDR3 DNA: TGCAGCGTTGACCTAACCGGGGAGCTGTTTTTT
CDR3 length: 13; V gene: TRBV10-2; D gene: TRBD1; J gene: TRBJ2-2; clone size: NA; CDR3 protein: CASAGQGAGELFF; CDR3 DNA: TGCGCCAGCGCAGGACAGGGGGCCGGGGAGCTGTTTTTT
CDR3 length: 14; V gene: TRBV9; D gene: TRBD1; J gene: TRBJ2-2; clone size: NA; CDR3 protein: CASSSRTGTGELFF; CDR3 DNA: TGTGCCAGCAGCTCCCGGACAGGGACCGGGGAGCTGTTTTTT
CDR3 length: 14; V gene: TRBV4-1; D gene: NA; J gene: TRBJ2-7; clone size: NA; CDR3 protein: CASSQGEGYYEQYF; CDR3 DNA: TGCGCCAGCAGCCAAGGAGAGGGATACTACGAGCAGTACTTC
CDR3 length: 16; V gene: TRBV9; D gene: TRBD1; J gene: TRBJ1-2; clone size: NA; CDR3 protein: CASSVEQGAANYGYTF; CDR3 DNA: TGTGCCAGCAGCGTAGAGCAGGGGGCAGCTAACTATGGCTACACCTTC
CDR3 length: 16; V gene: TRBV30; D gene: TRBD2; J gene: TRBJ2-3; clone size: NA; CDR3 protein: CAWSSGLAGAADTQYF; CDR3 DNA: TGTGCCTGGAGTTCGGGACTAGCGGGGGCTGCAGATACGCAGTATTTT
CDR3 length: 14; V gene: TRBV5-1; D gene: NA; J gene: TRBJ2-2; clone size: NA; CDR3 protein: CASSDQGWGGELFF; CDR3 DNA: TGCGCCAGCAGCGACCAGGGATGGGGCGGGGAGCTGTTTTTT
CDR3 length: 15; V gene: TRBV7-2; D gene: NA; J gene: TRBJ1-3; clone size: NA; CDR3 protein: CASSRGVSSGNTIYF; CDR3 DNA: TGTGCCAGCAGCCGAGGGGTCAGCTCTGGAAACACCATATATTTT
CDR3 length: 15; V gene: TRBV5-6; D gene: NA; J gene: TRBJ2-5; clone size: once; CDR3 protein: CASSLGGRGRETQYF; CDR3 DNA: TGTGCCAGCAGCTTGGGGGGCCGGGGGCGAGAGACCCAGTACTTC
CDR3 length: 14; V gene: TRBV7-2; D gene: TRBD2; J gene: TRBJ2-3; clone size: NA; CDR3 protein: CARGGRTRTDTQYF; CDR3 DNA: TGTGCCAGGGGGGGGAGGACTCGCACAGATACGCAGTATTTT
CDR3 length: 11; V gene: TRBV10-2; D gene: NA; J gene: TRBJ1-1; clone size: NA; CDR3 protein: CASSESPEAFF; CDR3 DNA: TGCGCCAGCAGTGAGTCCCCTGAAGCTTTCTTT
CDR3 length: 11; V gene: TRBV2; D gene: NA; J gene: TRBJ2-3; clone size: NA; CDR3 protein: CASSEEGTQYF; CDR3 DNA: TGTGCCAGCAGTGAGGAGGGTACGCAGTATTTT
CDR3 length: 15; V gene: TRBV9; D gene: TRBD1; J gene: TRBJ1-3; clone size: NA; CDR3 protein: CASSGGTVRGNTIYF; CDR3 DNA: TGTGCCAGCAGTGGTGGGACAGTAAGGGGAAACACCATATATTTT
CDR3 length: 15; V gene: TRBV10-3; D gene: TRBD1; J gene: TRBJ1-2; clone size: NA; CDR3 protein: CAISEGDRDRTGYTF; CDR3 DNA: TGTGCCATCAGTGAGGGTGACCGGGACAGGACCGGTTACACCTTC
CDR3 length: 16; V gene: TRBV18; D gene: NA; J gene: TRBJ1-3; clone size: NA; CDR3 protein: CASSPPALRRGNTIYF; CDR3 DNA: TGTGCCAGCTCACCACCCGCTCTTCGTCGTGGAAACACCATATATTTT
CDR3 length: 13; V gene: TRBV6-5; D gene: NA; J gene: TRBJ2-5; clone size: NA; CDR3 protein: CASSRPGFSPQYF; CDR3 DNA: TGTGCCAGCAGTCGACCGGGATTTTCCCCACAGTACTTC
CDR3 length: 13; V gene: TRBV18; D gene: TRBD1; J gene: TRBJ2-7; clone size: NA; CDR3 protein: CASSQDRGGEQYF; CDR3 DNA: TGTGCCAGCTCACAGGACAGGGGAGGGGAGCAGTACTTC
CDR3 length: 13; V gene: TRBV18; D gene: NA; J gene: TRBJ2-7; clone size: NA; CDR3 protein: CASSPVPSYEQYF; CDR3 DNA: TGTGCCAGCTCACCGGTTCCCTCCTACGAGCAGTACTTC
CDR3 length: 14; V gene: TRBV6-5; D gene: NA; J gene: TRBJ1-3; clone size: NA; CDR3 protein: CASSYAGIANTIYF; CDR3 DNA: TGTGCCAGCAGTTACGCAGGGATCGCGAACACCATATATTTT
CDR3 length: 15; V gene: TRBV5-1; D gene: NA; J gene: TRBJ1-6; clone size: NA; CDR3 protein: CASSFGTRVGSPLHF; CDR3 DNA: TGCGCCAGCAGCTTTGGGACGAGGGTCGGCTCACCCCTCCACTTT